Listed below are T cell receptor beta chains from one sample, sequenced in a study of chemoradiotherapy in HPV16-positive cancers. The method was immunoSEQ multiplex PCR; TCRdb's version includes in-frame clones alone and lacks a portion of them. The data show several thousand clones, with roughly 73% seen just once and approximately 19% held by the top ten. The specimen was collected from a patient who underwent chemoradiotherapy. Receptors were obtained from a human donor with HPV-associated anogenital cancer. Both conserved end residues are part of each CDR3. Clone size is stated in some rows and not others, as once, few, many or a class when expanded.

>13|TRBJ2-7|few|TRBV6-5
CASRKRGSYEQYF
>14|TRBJ1-5|-|TRBV5-1
CASSSGPGNQPQHF
>14|TRBJ2-7|-|TRBV5-6
CASSLGTSSYEQYF
>17|TRBJ2-5|once|TRBV5-1
CASSLAGWALGPETQYF
>14|TRBJ1-3|-|TRBV7-2
CASSLRGSGNTIYF
>14|TRBJ2-7|-|TRBV21-1
CASSLDRGLYEQYF
>17|TRBJ1-5|-|TRBV7-3
CASSLKVRHLSNQPQHF
>14|-|-|TRBV5-1
CASSPVTGITEQYF
>15|TRBJ1-4|few|TRBV7-2
CASSLGGRSNEKLFF
>15|TRBJ1-1|-|TRBV30
CAWNTKPGQLTEAFF
>15|TRBJ1-1|-|TRBV6-1
CASRDRDRVNTEAFF
>14|TRBJ2-3|-|TRBV2
CASNYLVSTDTQYF
>17|TRBJ1-1|-|TRBV28
CASSLPTKSRTSTEAFF
>18|TRBJ2-7|-|TRBV18
CASSSAPSSGTGGAEQYF
>16|TRBJ1-1|-|TRBV11-2
CASSLRWGLMNTEAFF
>14|TRBJ1-2|few|TRBV9
CASSVDQGGYGYTF
>14|TRBJ2-7|-|TRBV19
CASSISSGPYEQYF
>18|TRBJ2-6|-|TRBV27
CASSFAGVPGSGANVLTF
>10|TRBJ2-7|-|TRBV20-1
CSASSVEQYF